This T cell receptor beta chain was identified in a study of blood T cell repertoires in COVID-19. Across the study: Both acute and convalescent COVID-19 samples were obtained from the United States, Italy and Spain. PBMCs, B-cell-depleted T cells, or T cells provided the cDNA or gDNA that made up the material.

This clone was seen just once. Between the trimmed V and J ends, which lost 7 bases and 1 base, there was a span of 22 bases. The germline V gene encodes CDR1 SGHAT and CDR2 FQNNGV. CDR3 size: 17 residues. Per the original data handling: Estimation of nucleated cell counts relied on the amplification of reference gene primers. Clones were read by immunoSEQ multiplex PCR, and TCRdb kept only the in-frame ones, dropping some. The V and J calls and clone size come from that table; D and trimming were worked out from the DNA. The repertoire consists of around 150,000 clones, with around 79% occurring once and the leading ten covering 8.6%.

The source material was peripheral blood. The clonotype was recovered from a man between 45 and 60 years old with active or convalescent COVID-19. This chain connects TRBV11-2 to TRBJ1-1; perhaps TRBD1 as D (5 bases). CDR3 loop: CASTALLGLDTNTEAFF. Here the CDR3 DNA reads TGTGCCAGCACCGCTCTGTTGGGGCTGGATACGAACACTGAAGCTTTCTTT.